This entry concerns a single T cell receptor (beta chain). The antigen is not known. The sample is drawn from a study of graft-versus-host responses after intestinal transplantation. Study at large: Among the recipients, transplants were multivisceral, liver-intestinal, or isolated intestinal. Every recipient underwent anti-thymocyte globulin induction, then tacrolimus and steroids for about three years. Notes on the study in general: Allograft graft-versus-host to host-versus-graft clonal ratios ran high in patients with graft-donor T cell macrochimerism. Early post-transplant declines in HvG were associated with peak levels of circulating GvH clones.

Repertoires were generated with immunoSEQ multiplex PCR, while TCRdb's copy carries only in-frame clones and drops some. This sample has some 41,000 clones, with roughly 90% found just once. V lost 1 base, J lost 1 base, and 20 bases lay in between. This CDR3 contains 18 residues. Looked up from germline, CDR1 is SGHNT and CDR2 is YENEEA. This TCR was recovered from a human patient who received an intestinal transplant, so some T cells may come from the graft donor. The chain combines TRBV11-3 with TRBJ2-7, with a possible D match to TRBD1 (6 bases). The starting material was PBMCs, obtained roughly 270 days after transplant. The CDR3 reads CASSLGLYWDNSSYEQYF. CDR3 DNA sequence: TGTGCCAGCAGCTTAGGGTTGTATTGGGACAACTCATCCTACGAGCAGTACTTC. The full variable domain, its missing parts supplied by reference TRBV11-3 and TRBJ2-7, is EAGVVQSPRYKIIEKKQPVAFWCNPISGHNTLYWYLQNLGQGPELLIRYENEEAVDDSQLPKDRFSAERLKGVDSTLKIQPAELGDSAVYLCASSLGLYWDNSSYEQYFGPGTRLTVT.